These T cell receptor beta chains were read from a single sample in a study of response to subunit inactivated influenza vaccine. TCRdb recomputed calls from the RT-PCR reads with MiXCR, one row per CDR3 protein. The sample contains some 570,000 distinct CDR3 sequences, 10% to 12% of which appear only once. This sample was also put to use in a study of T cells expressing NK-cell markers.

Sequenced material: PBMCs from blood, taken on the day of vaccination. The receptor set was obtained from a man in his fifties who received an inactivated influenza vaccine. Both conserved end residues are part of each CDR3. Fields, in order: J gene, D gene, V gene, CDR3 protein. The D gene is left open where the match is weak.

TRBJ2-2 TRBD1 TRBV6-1 CASSEAGTGVAGELFF
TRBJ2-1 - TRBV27 CASSLSGQSGDEQFF
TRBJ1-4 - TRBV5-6 CASSFGGAYEKLFF
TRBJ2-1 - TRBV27 CASAGGRNSYNEQFF
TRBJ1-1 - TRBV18 CASSLDTTTEAFF
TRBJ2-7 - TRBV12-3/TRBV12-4 CASSFRTTYEQYF
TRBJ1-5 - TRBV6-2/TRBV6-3 CASSYGVGNGASF
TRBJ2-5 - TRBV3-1 CASSHSTGIQETQYF
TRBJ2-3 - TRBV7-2 CASCPSTDTQYF
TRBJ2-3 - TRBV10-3 CAISNTDTQYF
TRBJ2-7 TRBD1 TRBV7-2 CASSLVQGAYEQYF
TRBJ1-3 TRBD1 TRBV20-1 CSARDGTGGGNTIYF
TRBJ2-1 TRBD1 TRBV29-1 CSVLDRVGNNEQFF
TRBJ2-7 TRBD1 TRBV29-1 CSVEDRDRGYEQYF
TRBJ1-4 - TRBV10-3 CAISDGTGAFSEKLFF
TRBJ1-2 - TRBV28 CASSFQSFAYGYTF
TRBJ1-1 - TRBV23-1 CASSQSGWEVGYEAFF
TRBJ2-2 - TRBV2 CASNPQRNTGELFF